The present T cell receptor (beta chain) was sequenced within a study of molecular identifiers for immune sequencing clone quantification. Each CDR3 protein is one row after TCRdb ran MiXCR on the PCR reads. The sample carries about 640,000 distinct CDR3 sequences, just under 20% recorded once. Trimming pared 5 bases from V and 7 bases from J, leaving 12 bases between. CDR3 size: 12 residues. The germline V gene has CDR1 GTSNPN and CDR2 SVGIG (reference sequence). This clonotype turned up a few times. This TCR was sampled from a human donor in good health. Some libraries in this study had Jurkat cell RNA spiked in. Source material: naive CD8+ T cells from blood, with Jurkat cell RNA spiked in. Subset given: FACS-sorted CD8+CD4-CCR7+CD45RA+ naive T cells. V is TRBV30 and J is TRBJ2-1; possible D gene TRBD2, 6 bases. The CDR3 reads CAWGPGGNEQFF. As DNA, the CDR3 is TGTGCCTGGGGGCCCGGAGGGAATGAGCAGTTCTTC.